The sequence of this T cell receptor (beta chain) was determined in a study of technical replicates of blood from a few donors. Clones were sequenced by immunoSEQ multiplex PCR, and TCRdb holds only the in-frame ones, with some missing. The repertoire holds 55,000 to 80,000 clones, with about 98% as singletons. This receptor was taken from a human donor in good health. Sequenced sample: T cells isolated from PBMCs.

CDR3 coding DNA: TGTGCCAGCAGCGGGGGGACAGGGTTAGTCGAGCAGTACTTC. It codes for CASSGGTGLVEQYF. This chain links TRBV9 with TRBJ2-7, with 9 positions matching TRBD1. With 3 bases clipped from V and 6 bases from J, the junction kept 7 bases outside the gene matches. The CDR3 loop spans 14 amino acids. Germline loops: CDR1 SGDLS, CDR2 YYNGEE.